Below, one T cell receptor beta chain is given with its context. This specimen belongs to a study of blood T cell repertoires in COVID-19. Study details: Donors in the United States, Italy and Spain gave samples during acute or convalescent COVID-19. PBMCs, B-cell-depleted T cells, or T cells were the source of the cDNA or gDNA that made up the material.

The CDR3 covers 13 residues. CDR1 and CDR2 (germline): MNHEY, SVGAGI. V gave up 5 bases and J gave up 6 bases, with 11 bases separating them. Original data processing: Estimation of nucleated cell counts relied on the amplification of reference gene primers. Sequencing used immunoSEQ multiplex PCR; TCRdb keeps in-frame clones, though not all of them. V and J calls and clone size are copied from that table; D and trimming were computed from the DNA. The data show hundreds of thousands of clones, with roughly 90% seen just once and 0.95% to 1.5% held by the top ten. This rearrangement joins TRBV6-5 to TRBJ2-1; D remains unclear. This receptor was taken from a middle-aged man with acute or convalescent COVID-19. Sequenced material: peripheral blood. The CDR3 nucleotides read TGTGCCAGCAGTCGCTCGTCGGGCAATGAGCAGTTCTTC. Its protein product is CASSRSSGNEQFF.